These 19 T cell receptor beta chains were all obtained from the same sample, sequenced in a study of T-cell reconstitution after alpha-beta-depleted transplantation in children. Preparation of the TCRbeta library involved a method that used unique molecular identifiers. TCRdb used MiXCR to reprocess the PCR reads, holding one entry per CDR3 protein. The table has 500,000 to 600,000 distinct CDR3 sequences, 25% to 30% seen once; the top ten hold approximately 33%. The sequencing here drew on PBMCs, taken before TCRalphabeta/CD19-depleted stem cell transplant. These TCRs come from a boy under two years old with Wiskott-Aldrich syndrome, due to receive a stem cell transplant.

The rearrangement joins TRBV3-1 to TRBJ2-2; TRBD2 agrees at 9 bases. The ends lost 0 bases at V and 6 bases at J; junction bases unmatched: 2. The germline gives CDR1 LGHDT, CDR2 YNNKEL (reference sequence). The CDR3 loop spans 15 amino acids. The CDR3 DNA follows: TGTGCCAGCAGCCAAGATTTAGCGGGGGCCGGGGAGCTGTTTTTT. Protein: CASSQDLAGAGELFF.

This sequence joins TRBV10-3 and TRBJ2-2, with 12 bases fitting TRBD2. The CDR3 length is 15 residues. The V and J ends lost 10 bases and 3 bases, in that order; junction bases with no gene match: 6. CDR1 is ENHRY and CDR2 is SYGVKD in the germline V gene. The CDR3 coding sequence is TGTGCCACCGGACTAGCGGGATCGGACACCGGGGAGCTGTTTTTT. Translation gives CATGLAGSDTGELFF.

The V gene is TRBV5-1, the J gene TRBJ2-1, with a possible D match to TRBD1 (5 bases). Trimming took 0 bases from V and 2 from J, leaving 12 bases between them. Germline assignment: CDR1 SGHRS and CDR2 YFSETQ. The CDR3 sequence is 16 residues long. In DNA form, the CDR3 reads TGCGCCAGCAGCTTGGAGGCAGGGTCAACCTACAATGAGCAGTTCTTC. Amino acid sequence: CASSLEAGSTYNEQFF. The full variable domain, with the rest looked up from reference TRBV5-1 and TRBJ2-1, is KAGVTQTPRYLIKTRGQQVTLSCSPISGHRSVSWYQQTPGQGLQFLFEYFSETQRNKGNFPGRFSGRQFSNSRSEMNVSTLELGDSALYLCASSLEAGSTYNEQFFGPGTRLTVL.

In its sample, this clonotype was seen a few times. The chain employs TRBV10-3 and TRBJ1-1; 8 nucleotides match TRBD1. This CDR3 comprises 14 residues. After removal of 4 bases from V and 2 bases from J, the junction contained 3 bases not matched to a gene. Germline loops: CDR1 ENHRY, CDR2 SYGVKD. This chain's CDR3 is CAISGDRGNTEAFF. The CDR3 bases are TGTGCCATCAGTGGCGACAGGGGCAACACTGAAGCTTTCTTT.

The chain links TRBV12-3 or TRBV12-4 to TRBJ2-2; D gene unclear. The CDR3 runs 16 residues. V was pared by 10 bases and J by 4 bases, with 22 bases between. The CDR3 DNA sequence: TGTGCCACGAAGGGCCTCCGCATTCCGTCCACCGGGGAGCTGTTTTTT. Translation gives CATKGLRIPSTGELFF.

The chain is built from TRBV2 and TRBJ2-2; 12 nucleotides align to TRBD2. There are 15 residues in the CDR3. V lost 6 bases to trimming and J lost 7 bases; unmatched junction nucleotides: 6. Germline CDR1 and CDR2: SNHLY and FYNNEI. The CDR3 loop reads CASRGTSGLGGELFF. CDR3 in DNA: TGTGCCAGCAGGGGGACTAGCGGGCTGGGCGGGGAGCTGTTTTTT.

The chain uses TRBV3-1 and TRBJ2-1, with 10 bases matching TRBD2. The CDR3 extends over 15 amino acids. Trimming removed 3 bases from V and 7 bases from J; junction bases left unmatched: 6. The germline CDR1 and CDR2 sequences are LGHDT and YNNKEL (reference sequence). CDR3 sequence reads: CASSQDLAGENEQFF. The CDR3 DNA follows: TGTGCCAGCAGCCAGGACCTAGCGGGAGAAAATGAGCAGTTCTTC.

This clonotype was seen a few times. This chain links TRBV25-1 with TRBJ2-5, with D perhaps being TRBD1 or TRBD2 (5 bases each). CDR3 length: 14 amino acids. V shed 4 bases and J shed 0 bases, with 9 bases lying between them. The germline CDR1 and CDR2 sequences are MGHDK and SYGVNS. The CDR3: CASSGPGHQETQYF. CDR3 nucleotide sequence: TGTGCCAGCAGTGGCCCGGGACACCAAGAGACCCAGTACTTC.

The chain joins TRBV5-1 to TRBJ2-5; 13 bases are a match to TRBD2. The CDR3 totals 16 residues. Looked up from germline, CDR1 is SGHRS and CDR2 is YFSETQ. Losses at the gene ends were 3 bases for V and 2 bases for J; bases not matched to a gene: 4. In nucleotides, the CDR3 is TGCGCCAGCAGCTCGACTAGCGGGAGGAGACAAGAGACCCAGTACTTC. Protein: CASSSTSGRRQETQYF.

This chain uses TRBV7-8 with TRBJ1-5; TRBD1 is a possible D gene (6 bases). The CDR3 totals 14 residues. Germline V gene lookup returns CDR1 SGHVS and CDR2 FQNEAQ. Trimming took 2 bases from V and 6 from J, leaving 11 bases between them. This chain's CDR3 is CASSLPGGGQPQHF. In DNA, the CDR3 is TGTGCCAGCAGCTTACCGGGGGGCGGTCAGCCCCAGCATTTT.

The V gene is TRBV4-2, the J gene TRBJ2-4, with 9 nucleotides matching TRBD2. The CDR3 runs to 18 residues. Germline trimming cut 0 bases from V and 1 base from J; bases unmatched to any gene: 7. Germline loops: CDR1 LGHNA, CDR2 YNFKEQ. As DNA, the CDR3 is TGTGCCAGCAGCCAAGATTCCTTAGCGGGAGTTGCCAAAAACATTCAGTACTTC. This translates into CASSQDSLAGVAKNIQYF.

The chain is built from TRBV12-3 or TRBV12-4 and TRBJ2-7, with 12 bases identical to TRBD2. CDR3 length: 12 residues. With V trimmed by 6 bases and J by 10 bases, 4 bases remained unmatched. The CDR3 reads CASSPGLAGQYF. As DNA, the CDR3 is TGTGCCAGCAGCCCGGGACTAGCGGGTCAGTACTTC.

This clonotype has just a few counts. An end of the junction differs from the germline gene, which may be a read error. CDR3 in DNA: TGCAGCGTTGGGACTAGGGCCATAAACATTCAGTACTTC. Translated, it gives CSVGTRAINIQYF. The chain carries TRBV29-1 and TRBJ2-4, with 7 bases that match TRBD2. The length of the CDR3 is 13 residues. Germline V gene lookup returns CDR1 SQVTM and CDR2 ANQGSEA.

The V call is TRBV29-1, the J call TRBJ1-2, with unresolved D. Germline lookup yields CDR1 SQVTM and CDR2 ANQGSEA. The CDR3 has 13 residues. Deletions cut 4 bases from V and 4 bases from J, with 13 bases between. Here the CDR3 DNA reads TGCAGCGTTGTAGGACGGGCCAGCTATGGCTACACCTTC. It is translated as CSVVGRASYGYTF.

The chain uses TRBV7-2 and TRBJ2-1; perhaps TRBD2 as D (6 bases). The CDR3 contains 16 residues. Germline-derived CDR1 and CDR2 are SGHTA and FQGNSA. V lost 6 bases, J lost 3 bases, and 18 bases lay in between. This CDR3 is CASSSARDFLYNEQFF. The CDR3 DNA sequence: TGTGCCAGCAGTTCGGCCCGGGACTTTCTCTACAATGAGCAGTTCTTC.

The V call is TRBV20-1, the J call TRBJ1-2; possible D gene TRBD1, 6 bases. The CDR3 is made up of 14 amino acids. Germline assignment: CDR1 DFQATT and CDR2 SNEGSKA (reference sequence). The ends were cut back, 3 bases at V and 4 bases at J, with 15 bases in the middle. Written as DNA, the CDR3 is TGCAGTGCTAGTCCGGACAGTCCCTTCTATGGCTACACCTTC. It yields the protein CSASPDSPFYGYTF.

This clonotype was counted only a few times. The chain has TRBV12-3 or TRBV12-4 and TRBJ2-1, with TRBD2 matching 14 bases. V was pared by 8 bases and J by 6 bases, with 6 bases of the junction left unmatched. There are 15 residues in the CDR3. The CDR3 nucleotides read TGTGCCAGCGGTAGACTAGCGGGAGGGCGCAATGAGCAGTTCTTC. Amino acids: CASGRLAGGRNEQFF.

In its sample, this clonotype was seen a few times. The rearrangement uses TRBV7-2 and TRBJ1-1, with D possibly being TRBD1 (5 bases). The CDR3 consists of 14 residues. Trimming stripped 5 bases from V and 7 bases from J, with 17 bases between. Germline CDR1 reads SGHTA; CDR2 reads FQGNSA. CDR3 sequence (DNA): TGTGCCAGCAGCCCAGGGTTAGGAGCGGGTGAAGCTTTCTTT. As protein: CASSPGLGAGEAFF.

The chain joins TRBV20-1 to TRBJ2-2; the match to TRBD2 covers 10 bases. Germline V CDR1 and CDR2: DFQATT, SNEGSKA (reference sequence). The CDR3 loop spans 16 amino acids. V was pared by 2 bases and J by 4 bases, with 7 bases of the junction left unmatched. The CDR3 reads CSARKRAGGPTGELFF. CDR3 DNA: TGCAGTGCTAGAAAACGAGCGGGAGGGCCCACCGGGGAGCTGTTTTTT.